What follows are 21 T cell receptor beta chains derived from one specimen sequenced in a study of T cell responses to AZD1222 COVID-19 vaccine. The data were produced by immunoSEQ multiplex PCR, yet TCRdb's version contains in-frame clones alone and is incomplete. This table holds about 76,000 clones, 70% to 80% found once. Material: peripheral blood, obtained 28 days after the second dose of the MenACWY control vaccine. Source of these receptors: an adult who received the MenACWY meningococcal vaccine as a control.

The chain employs TRBV6-5 and TRBJ2-1; 7 bases align to TRBD2. The CDR3 consists of 13 residues. The J segment lost 4 bases and the V segment lost 6 bases, leaving 3 bases of the junction unmatched. Germline V lookup: CDR1 MNHEY, CDR2 SVGAGI. The CDR3 DNA reads TGTGCCAGCAGGGTTAGCGGGTACAATGAGCAGTTCTTC. This codes for CASRVSGYNEQFF.

The CDR3 coding sequence is TGTGTGCACAGGGGCCACATTCAGTACTTC. It codes for CVHRGHIQYF. V and J are TRBV25-1 and TRBJ2-4; 7 nucleotides agree with TRBD1. The CDR3 is made up of 10 amino acids. CDR1 is MGHDK and CDR2 is SYGVNS in the germline V gene.

The chain joins TRBV30 to TRBJ1-1, with D possibly TRBD1 on 5 matching bases. The germline V and J ends were trimmed by 2 bases and 2 bases, with 9 bases remaining between them. Germline-derived CDR1 and CDR2 are GTSNPN and SVGIG (reference sequence). The CDR3 has 13 residues. The CDR3 reads CAWSPGVNTEAFF. The CDR3 DNA sequence: TGTGCCTGGAGTCCGGGGGTCAACACTGAAGCTTTCTTT.

The chain joins TRBV5-1 to TRBJ2-3, with D uncertain. CDR1 SGHRS and CDR2 YFSETQ come from the germline V gene. The CDR3 sequence is 14 residues long. Between the trimmed V and J ends, which lost 0 bases and 4 bases, there was a span of 9 bases. This chain's CDR3 is CASSLEGSADTQYF. The CDR3, as DNA: TGCGCCAGCAGCTTGGAAGGGTCGGCAGATACGCAGTATTTT.

This clone has more than one count but fewer than ten. This chain connects TRBV29-1 to TRBJ1-3; D gene unclear. There are 13 residues in the CDR3. Germline CDR1 is SQVTM and CDR2 is ANQGSEA. V lost 4 bases and J lost 0, with 7 bases in between. This chain's CDR3 is CSVVGDSGNTIYF. CDR3 nucleotides: TGCAGCGTTGTCGGGGACTCTGGAAACACCATATATTTT.

This chain connects TRBV18 to TRBJ1-4, with D unclear. This CDR3 has 16 amino acids. Trimming took off 2 bases at V and 5 bases at J, with 15 bases between the two ends. Per the germline V gene, CDR1 is KGHSH and CDR2 is LQKENI. The CDR3 protein is CASSPRISQSNEKLFF. The CDR3 DNA reads as TGTGCCAGCTCACCAAGGATTAGTCAGTCAAATGAAAAACTGTTTTTT.

This chain links TRBV2 with TRBJ1-5; the D gene is possibly TRBD1 (5 bases). The CDR3 spans 12 residues. V gave up 6 bases and J gave up 2 bases, with 5 bases separating them. Germline lookup yields CDR1 SNHLY and CDR2 FYNNEI. The DNA for the CDR3 is TGTGCCAGCAGGGGGGGCAATCAGCCCCAGCATTTT. This codes for CASRGGNQPQHF.

The chain links TRBV7-2 to TRBJ2-1; the D call may be TRBD1 or TRBD2 (5 bases each). CDR1 is SGHTA and CDR2 is FQGNSA in the germline V gene. The CDR3 consists of 16 residues. V was clipped by 0 bases and J by 7 bases, with 16 bases between them. The CDR3 coding sequence is TGTGCCAGCAGCTTAGCGGGGTCAGGGACCGGTAATGAGCAGTTCTTC. Residues: CASSLAGSGTGNEQFF. The whole variable domain, filled in from reference TRBV7-2 and TRBJ2-1, reads GAGVSQSPSNKVTEKGKDVELRCDPISGHTALYWYRQSLGQGLEFLIYFQGNSAPDKSGLPSDRFSAERTGGSVSTLTIQRTQQEDSAVYLCASSLAGSGTGNEQFFGPGTRLTVL.

V is TRBV7-9 and J is TRBJ1-3; D unclear. There are 16 residues in the CDR3. Germline-derived CDR1 and CDR2 are SEHNR and FQNEAQ (reference sequence). Between the trimmed V and J ends, which lost 4 bases and 0 bases, there was a span of 13 bases. The CDR3 DNA follows: TGTGCCAGCAGCTCACTCTTGAGCCTCTCTGGAAACACCATATATTTT. The encoded protein is CASSSLLSLSGNTIYF.

For this clone: A read error may produce the germline difference seen at one junction end. The chain uses TRBV7-7 and TRBJ2-5, with 11 nucleotides matching TRBD1. Germline CDR1 reads SSHAT; CDR2 reads FNYEAQ (reference sequence). The CDR3 has 14 amino acids. CDR3 region: CASSRTGGGETQYF. As DNA, the CDR3 is TGTGCTAGCAGTCGGACAGGGGGCGGGGAGACCCAGTACTTC.

V is TRBV27 and J is TRBJ2-1; D perhaps matches TRBD2 (5 bases). From germline, CDR1 is MNHEY and CDR2 SMNVEV (reference sequence). Trimming removed 8 bases from V and 2 bases from J, with 13 bases in between. The CDR3 is made up of 14 amino acids. The CDR3 spells CASGGDGTYNEQFF. In nucleotides, the CDR3 is TGTGCCAGCGGAGGCGATGGGACCTACAATGAGCAGTTCTTC.

The chain uses TRBV6-5 and TRBJ1-4; no definite D call. The V gene's germline CDR1 is MNHEY and CDR2 SVGAGI. Trimming left V 5 bases short and J 7 bases short, with 8 bases between. CDR3 length: 12 residues. The CDR3 coding sequence is TGTGCCAGCAGTCCGACGTCTGAAAAACTGTTTTTT. Encoded protein: CASSPTSEKLFF.

This clone was seen at least ten times. J is TRBJ2-3 and V is TRBV11-3; 7 bases are a match to TRBD2. Germline V gene sequence: CDR1 SGHNT, CDR2 YENEEA. The length of the CDR3 is 17 residues. Losses at the gene ends were 0 bases for V and 2 bases for J; bases not matched to a gene: 8. Written as DNA, the CDR3 is TGTGCCAGCAGCTTAGATCCCCCCGGGGGGTACACAGATACGCAGTATTTT. This codes for CASSLDPPGGYTDTQYF. Combining the CDR3 with reference TRBV11-3 and TRBJ2-3 gives the whole variable domain EAGVVQSPRYKIIEKKQPVAFWCNPISGHNTLYWYLQNLGQGPELLIRYENEEAVDDSQLPKDRFSAERLKGVDSTLKIQPAELGDSAVYLCASSLDPPGGYTDTQYFGPGTRLTVL.

The chain recombines TRBV5-6 with TRBJ2-2, with 10 bases identical to TRBD1. The CDR3 totals 13 residues. Per germline, CDR1 SGHDT and CDR2 YYEEEE. V was clipped by 7 bases and J by 4 bases; unmatched bases: 1. CDR3 in amino acids: CASGTGATGELFF. The CDR3, as DNA: TGTGCCAGCGGGACAGGGGCCACCGGGGAGCTGTTTTTT. Full variable domain (remainder filled in from reference TRBV5-6 and TRBJ2-2): DAGVTQSPTHLIKTRGQQVTLRCSPKSGHDTVSWYQQALGQGPQFIFQYYEEEERQRGNFPDRFSGHQFPNYSSELNVNALLLGDSALYLCASGTGATGELFFGEGSRLTVL.

The chain links TRBV19 to TRBJ1-1; TRBD1 matches at 9 bases. The CDR3 contains 13 residues. Germline CDR1 and CDR2: LNHDA and SQIVND (reference sequence). J lost 4 bases, V lost 7 bases, and 4 bases had no gene match. The CDR3 reads CASKQGALTEAFF. DNA of the CDR3: TGTGCCAGTAAACAGGGGGCTCTCACTGAAGCTTTCTTT.

The V and J genes are TRBV7-8 and TRBJ1-1; TRBD1 might be the D (6 bases). The CDR3 has 16 amino acids. V lost 3 bases and J lost 1, with 15 bases in between. Germline loops: CDR1 SGHVS, CDR2 FQNEAQ. Here the CDR3 reads CASSFGTPYQNTEAFF. In DNA, the CDR3 is TGTGCCAGCAGCTTCGGGACACCCTATCAGAACACTGAAGCTTTCTTT.

This clone was seen a handful of times. The gene calls are TRBV7-9 and TRBJ1-2; maybe TRBD1 (6 bases). V gave up 5 bases and J gave up 2 bases, with 15 bases separating them. CDR3 size: 15 residues. The germline CDR1 and CDR2 sequences are SEHNR and FQNEAQ (reference sequence). CDR3 DNA: TGTGCCAGCAGCCTTCAGCCAGGGGAAAACTATGGCTACACCTTC. Its protein is CASSLQPGENYGYTF. The whole variable domain, filled in from reference TRBV7-9 and TRBJ1-2, reads DTGVSQNPRHKITKRGQNVTFRCDPISEHNRLYWYRQTLGQGPEFLTYFQNEAQLEKSRLLSDRFSAERPKGSFSTLEIQRTEQGDSAMYLCASSLQPGENYGYTFGSGTRLTVV.

The rearrangement joins TRBV4-1 to TRBJ2-7, with 7 bases lining up with TRBD1. Germline V lookup: CDR1 MGHRA, CDR2 YSYEKL. The CDR3 consists of 15 residues. J lost 4 bases, V lost 1 base, and 7 bases had no gene match. The CDR3: CASSQAWQGVYEQYF. As DNA, the CDR3 is TGCGCCAGCAGCCAAGCCTGGCAGGGGGTTTACGAGCAGTACTTC.

Only one count was recorded for this clone. The CDR3, as DNA: TGTGCCAGCAACCCTTATCGGTCGCATGATCCGGGCGTAGCTTTCTTT. As protein: CASNPYRSHDPGVAFF. The rearrangement links TRBV28 to TRBJ1-1; D is ambiguous. The CDR3 runs 16 residues. Trimming left V 7 bases short and J 10 bases short, with 28 bases between. Germline V gives CDR1 MDHEN, CDR2 SYDVKM. The variable domain in full, with the rest retrieved from reference TRBV28 and TRBJ1-1, is DVKVTQSSRYLVKRTGEKVFLECVQDMDHENMFWYRQDPGLGLRLIYFSYDVKMKEKGDIPEGYSVSREKKERFSLILESASTNQTSMYLCASNPYRSHDPGVAFFGQGTRLTVV.

The chain is built from TRBV6-4 and TRBJ2-7, with D possibly TRBD1 on 5 matching bases. V lost 4 bases and J lost 5, with 24 bases in between. Germline V gene data show CDR1 as MRHNA and CDR2 as SNTAGT. The length of the CDR3 is 17 residues. The CDR3 region has the DNA TGTGCCAGCAGTGCTTGGCAGGGCCCCATGCCCGATGACGAGCAGTACTTC. This translates into CASSAWQGPMPDDEQYF.

This rearrangement joins TRBV5-4 to TRBJ2-2, with D unresolved. The CDR3 is 15 amino acids. CDR1 is SGHNT, CDR2 YYREEE, per germline (reference sequence). V was cut by 0 bases and J by 0 bases, with 6 bases left in between. DNA of the CDR3: TGTGCCAGCAGCTTGGACGACCCGAACACCGGGGAGCTGTTTTTT. Protein sequence: CASSLDDPNTGELFF.